This T cell receptor beta chain was found in a study of blood T cell repertoires in COVID-19. Study as a whole: Sites in the United States, Italy and Spain provided acute and convalescent COVID-19 samples. Nucleic acid was either cDNA or gDNA, and it came from T cells, B-cell-depleted T cells, or PBMCs.

Original handling: Estimates of nucleated cell counts were drawn from the amplification of reference gene primers. The repertoire was sequenced with immunoSEQ multiplex PCR; TCRdb's copy has only in-frame clones and lacks some. The V and J calls and the clone size are those of that table, but D and trimming were determined from the DNA. The sample consists of under 450,000 clones, more than 65% of them appearing once. CDR1 MNHEY and CDR2 SVGAGI come from the germline V gene. V was trimmed by 2 bases and J by 9 bases, leaving 14 bases between them. The CDR3 runs 14 residues. This rearrangement joins TRBV6-5 to TRBJ1-5; TRBD1 might be the D (6 bases). This TCR came from a human donor with acute or convalescent COVID-19. The donor label of this sample is uncertain. The sequenced sample was peripheral blood. In DNA, the CDR3 is TGTGCCAGCAGTTACCGGACAGCTAGCGGGCCCCAGCATTTT. Its translation: CASSYRTASGPQHF.